These 16 T cell receptor beta chains were all obtained from the same sample, sequenced in a study of blood T cell repertoires in COVID-19. The data were produced by immunoSEQ multiplex PCR, yet TCRdb's version contains in-frame clones alone and is incomplete. The sample lists approximately 440,000 clones, around 90% seen once, with less than 0.75% in the top ten. Sequenced input: PBMCs or T cells enriched from blood (not recorded which). The source of these receptors is a man younger than 30 who had recovered from COVID-19.

This chain connects TRBV30 to TRBJ1-4; the match to TRBD1 covers 12 bases. The trim removed 4 bases at V and 8 bases at J, leaving 5 bases unmatched. The CDR3 runs to 14 residues. Germline V gene data show CDR1 as GTSNPN and CDR2 as SVGIG (reference sequence). This CDR3 is CAWTAGTGGEKLFF. In DNA form, the CDR3 reads TGTGCCTGGACCGCAGGGACAGGGGGCGAAAAACTGTTTTTT.

V usage is TRBV23-1 and J usage is TRBJ1-2; no clear D gene. TRBV23-1 is flagged as an ORF with uncertain function. CDR3 size: 17 residues. The germline V and J ends were trimmed by 1 base and 3 bases, with 18 bases remaining between them. CDR3 nucleotides: TGCGCCAGCAGTCAATTTGGGAGTGGAGAAGGCTACTATGGCTACACCTTC. Translation gives CASSQFGSGEGYYGYTF.

This sequence joins TRBV9 and TRBJ2-7, with D possibly matching TRBD1 (6 bases). CDR3 size: 15 residues. The V gene's germline CDR1 is SGDLS and CDR2 YYNGEE. V was trimmed by 2 bases and J by 5 bases, leaving 17 bases between them. The CDR3 nucleotides read TGTGCCAGCAGCGTGGGGGCATTTGCTTTTAACGAGCAGTACTTC. Its translation: CASSVGAFAFNEQYF.

This chain connects TRBV10-3 to TRBJ2-3; TRBD2 might be the D (5 bases). The V end lost 0 bases, the J end lost 2 bases, and 12 bases lay between the germline ends. Germline-derived CDR1 and CDR2 are ENHRY and SYGVKD. This CDR3 has 16 residues. In nucleotides, the CDR3 is TGTGCCATCAGTGAGTCGATCCTAGCTAACACAGATACGCAGTATTTT. This encodes CAISESILANTDTQYF.

This chain joins TRBV10-3 and TRBJ2-1; TRBD2 might be the D (5 bases). From germline, CDR1 is ENHRY and CDR2 SYGVKD. V was trimmed by 8 bases and J by 4 bases, leaving 12 bases between them. There are 13 residues in the CDR3. For the CDR3, the DNA is TGTGCCATCGGGTCGTCGGGGTACAATGAGCAGTTCTTC. It yields the protein CAIGSSGYNEQFF.

V usage is TRBV5-5 and J usage is TRBJ2-7; 7 bases agree with TRBD2. This CDR3 has 16 residues. Germline assignment: CDR1 SGHKS and CDR2 YYEKEE (reference sequence). V dropped 6 bases and J dropped 1; count of bases not matched to a gene: 13. CDR3 loop: CASKPWASGSSYEQYF. CDR3 coding DNA: TGTGCCAGCAAACCCTGGGCTAGCGGATCTTCCTACGAGCAGTACTTC. The full variable domain, its missing parts supplied by reference TRBV5-5 and TRBJ2-7, is DAGVTQSPTHLIKTRGQQVTLRCSPISGHKSVSWYQQVLGQGPQFIFQYYEKEERGRGNFPDRFSARQFPNYSSELNVNALLLGDSALYLCASKPWASGSSYEQYFGPGTRLTVT.

This clone appeared a single time. CDR3 in amino acids: CASSLAAGDGTEAFF. CDR3 sequence (DNA): TGTGCCAGCAGCTTAGCGGCGGGGGATGGCACTGAAGCTTTCTTT. The V gene is TRBV7-9, the J gene TRBJ1-1, with D possibly being TRBD1 (5 bases). The CDR3 sequence is 15 residues long. Germline V gene sequence: CDR1 SEHNR, CDR2 FQNEAQ (reference sequence). Deletions cut 0 bases from V and 4 bases from J, with 12 bases between.

The chain employs TRBV5-5 and TRBJ1-5, with 9 bases fitting TRBD1. The V segment lost 0 bases and the J segment 5 bases; nucleotides outside the gene matches: 6. The V gene's germline CDR1 is SGHKS and CDR2 YYEKEE (reference sequence). There are 16 residues in the CDR3. The CDR3 loop is CASSLENRGPYQPQHF. CDR3 nucleotide sequence: TGTGCCAGCAGCTTGGAAAACAGGGGGCCCTATCAGCCCCAGCATTTT.

The rearrangement links TRBV19 to TRBJ2-1; 10 positions match TRBD1. Per germline, CDR1 LNHDA and CDR2 SQIVND (reference sequence). The V segment lost 5 bases and the J segment 8 bases; nucleotides outside the gene matches: 9. The CDR3 contains 15 residues. The CDR3 sequence: CASSQRGQGPDEQFF. In DNA form, the CDR3 reads TGTGCCAGTAGTCAACGGGGACAGGGGCCCGATGAGCAGTTCTTC.

V gene TRBV28 combines with J gene TRBJ2-7; D is ambiguous. Trimming stripped 8 bases from V and 3 bases from J, with 14 bases between. Germline values: CDR1 MDHEN, CDR2 SYDVKM. This CDR3 region has 13 residues. The CDR3 reads CASGRRVLYEQYF. The CDR3 nucleotides read TGTGCCAGCGGCCGCCGGGTCCTCTACGAGCAGTACTTC. Complete variable domain (other parts from reference TRBV28 and TRBJ2-7): DVKVTQSSRYLVKRTGEKVFLECVQDMDHENMFWYRQDPGLGLRLIYFSYDVKMKEKGDIPEGYSVSREKKERFSLILESASTNQTSMYLCASGRRVLYEQYFGPGTRLTVT.

J is TRBJ2-3 and V is TRBV7-9; tentatively, D is TRBD2 (5 bases). CDR1 is SEHNR, CDR2 FQNEAQ, per germline (reference sequence). V was trimmed by 2 bases and J by 3 bases, leaving 15 bases between them. The CDR3 is 16 residues long. CDR3 bases: TGTGCCAGCAGCTTAAATGTGGGAGCGGTAACAGATACGCAGTATTTT. Protein: CASSLNVGAVTDTQYF.

This sequence joins TRBV3-1 (or the pseudogene TRBV3-2) and TRBJ1-2; D unclear. The CDR3 contains 13 residues. Per the germline V gene, CDR1 is LGHDT and CDR2 is YNNKEL (reference sequence). Trimming removed 2 bases at V and 3 bases at J, with 7 bases between. The CDR3 is CASSQSPDYGYTF. CDR3 DNA sequence: TGTGCCAGCAGCCAATCGCCGGACTATGGCTACACCTTC.

The rearrangement links TRBV2 to TRBJ1-5, with no clear D. The CDR3 has 15 amino acids. The germline gives CDR1 SNHLY, CDR2 FYNNEI. Deletions cut 3 bases from V and 6 bases from J, with 15 bases between. The CDR3 bases are TGTGCCAGCAGTGAGGCCCCCAGGATGGGTCAGCCCCAGCATTTT. Residues: CASSEAPRMGQPQHF.

J is TRBJ2-2 and V is TRBV7-9; D unresolved. CDR3 length equals 15 residues. V was pared by 1 base and J by 1 base, with 7 bases between. The germline V gene has CDR1 SEHNR and CDR2 FQNEAQ (reference sequence). The DNA of the CDR3 is TGTGCCAGCAGCTTAGAGCCGAAGAACACCGGGGAGCTGTTTTTT. It translates to CASSLEPKNTGELFF.

This chain connects TRBV28 to TRBJ2-7; weak D call: TRBD2 (6 bases). CDR1 and CDR2 (germline): MDHEN, SYDVKM. V dropped 4 bases and J dropped 6 bases, with 10 bases sitting between them. The CDR3 has 12 amino acids. The chain's CDR3 is CASSWRGGEQYF. CDR3 DNA sequence: TGTGCCAGCAGTTGGAGGGGAGGCGAGCAGTACTTC.

J is TRBJ2-3 and V is TRBV11-3; 8 bases are a match to TRBD2. Losses at the gene ends were 8 bases for V and 1 base for J; bases not matched to a gene: 5. Looked up from germline, CDR1 is SGHNT and CDR2 is YENEEA. This CDR3 comprises 14 residues. The CDR3 is CASGHSGGTDTQYF. The CDR3 DNA is TGTGCCAGCGGACATAGCGGGGGCACAGATACGCAGTATTTT. The variable domain in full, with the rest retrieved from reference TRBV11-3 and TRBJ2-3, is EAGVVQSPRYKIIEKKQPVAFWCNPISGHNTLYWYLQNLGQGPELLIRYENEEAVDDSQLPKDRFSAERLKGVDSTLKIQPAELGDSAVYLCASGHSGGTDTQYFGPGTRLTVL.